This T cell receptor (beta chain) was retrieved from a study of shared clonotypes between healthy human individuals (dated by TCRdb to 2020 to 2021). Regarding the research as a whole: A few men and a couple of women, aged 18 to 49 years, made up the cohort. For each donor, CD4 naive and CD4 memory were each given three plates, CD8 naive was given two plates, and CD8 memory was given one plate. To estimate repertoire size and how much clonotype sharing occurs between individuals, the study deeply sequenced the blood TCR repertoires of five healthy adults. To increase sequencing depth and limit assay-specific biases, TCR repertoire library preparation and sequencing were carried out by different laboratories using diverse techniques. Per donor, leukapheresis produced somewhere between about 0.94 and 10 billion PBMCs. Overall study results and their limits: Clonotypes shared by all four sorted-subset donors showed higher generation probabilities than non-shared clonotypes. Even with the large sequencing depth, rarefaction of the sorted-subset datasets indicated that sequencing was incomplete. The genetic and exposure-history diversity represented was limited by the small number of donors. Sampling was limited to blood, and TCR repertoires in tissue likely differ from TCR repertoires in blood. Sharing across a few donors was observed for approximately 5% of naive CD4, 3.5% of naive CD8, about 2.3% of memory CD4, and around 0.44% of memory CD8 clonotypes. Estimated clonotype richness was generally larger for naive than for memory subsets. Pairwise subsampling led to the expectation that sequencing depth would affect the degree of clonotype sharing among donors.

A word on this clone: Its antigen remains unidentified. Base qualities are not recorded, but no much larger clone differs from it by a single base. The sample has other DNA sequences that encode this CDR3 too.

V lost 6 bases and J lost 1 base, and the count of bases not matched to a germline gene is 4. From the cysteine up to the phenylalanine, the CDR3 has a length of 13 residues. Here the CDR3 DNA is all that survives: 39 bases in frame from base 1. The germline V gene specifies SQVTM as CDR1 and ANQGSEA as CDR2. The donors were healthy, HIV-negative adults who had no recently reported acute infections or vaccinations. Every donor was a Caucasian adult residing in Nashville, Tennessee, USA. CD4+ T cells were enriched through magnetic negative selection, after which naive cells were positively selected on CD45RA and the remaining negative fraction served as the memory subset. Blood was obtained by leukapheresis, after which PBMCs were separated by Ficoll-Histopaque density gradient centrifugation and cryopreserved in liquid nitrogen vapor phase. Purity and quantity of every magnetically sorted T cell population were checked by analytical flow cytometry. Genomic DNA was isolated from every sorted fraction and measured by UV absorbance on a Nanodrop 2000c.

Using the deep immunoSEQ assay, multiplex PCR amplified TCR CDR3 regions from genomic DNA. For each cell subset, the extracted genomic DNA was distributed evenly across all wells of several immunoSEQ 96-well plates, and each plate served as one replicate. Each replicate PCR for sorted subsets received about 210 ng genomic DNA, equal to some 32,000 T cell genomes. The purified libraries were quantified using a Qubit 3.0 fluorometer, sized with a Bioanalyzer 2100, and then quantified again using the KAPA Library Quantification kit. Every immunoSEQ 96-well plate was sequenced on a dedicated single-read 150-cycle Illumina NextSeq 550 flow cell. The authors processed their data as follows. Because only junctional sequences without quality scores were contained in the immunoSEQ output, filtering matching that applied to full-length reads could not be performed. Sequences were annotated with PyIR, a Python wrapper for IgBLAST v1.9, and V/J genes and CDR3 were assigned using IMGT germline references. Any read was removed if the V/J assignment was weak (E-value above 1e-6), the CDR3 was missing, or the read contained stop codons, out-of-frame junctions, or ambiguous translated residues. V3J clonotypes were defined as sequences sharing the same inferred V gene, J gene, and CDR3 amino acid sequence. Percentage overlap between repertoires was calculated by dividing the number of shared unique clonotypes by the size of the smaller repertoire. RTK rarefaction, the Chao1 estimator, and Recon v2.1 estimates of unobserved clonotypes were used to assess repertoire richness. Generation probabilities for all TCRbeta clonotypes obtained by the gDNA method from a few donors were computed using OLGA. The table comes from immuneACCESS by way of TCRdb, which keeps in-frame sequences with V and J called. Part of the clones is missing from these tables; in studies checked, under half for an unresolved V gene and the rest for unknown reasons. That table furnishes V, J and clone size, whereas the DNA furnished D and trimming. This sample has approximately 2,300,000 clones in its table, and about 90% of those were observed once. The ten largest clones take up about 0.41% of the sample.

Here the chain combines TRBV29-1 and TRBJ1-1, and 8 junctional nucleotides match TRBD1. The TCR was taken from a man aged 18 to 30 in good health. Some clones in this sample may be carry-over from other donors' samples. The specimen was naive CD4+ T cells from PBMCs. The intended sense of this specimen's cell subset or site label: CD45RA+ positively selected. The CDR3 region has the sequence CSVAGQANTEAFF. In nucleotide form, the sequence is TGCAGCGTCGCGGGACAGGCGAACACTGAAGCTTTCTTT.